The TCR beta chain described here comes from a study of blood T cell repertoires in COVID-19. For the study at large: Acute-phase and convalescent COVID-19 samples originated in the United States, Italy and Spain.

In the source study's methods: Scientists estimated how many nucleated cells there were by amplifying reference gene primers. Sequencing used immunoSEQ multiplex PCR; TCRdb keeps in-frame clones, though not all of them. The D gene and trimming were derived from the DNA, and the V and J assignments and clone size from that table. The sample carries about 350,000 clones, roughly nine tenths recorded once. Trimming took 3 bases from V and 4 from J; bases not matched to a gene: 5. Germline V gene data show CDR1 as SGHRS and CDR2 as YFSETQ. The CDR3 is made up of 14 amino acids. The genes are TRBV5-1 and TRBJ1-1; 8 nucleotides line up with TRBD1. The TCR sequence derives from a woman aged 55-70 years with COVID-19, enrolled during active disease. The specimen was peripheral blood. The CDR3 spells CASSSSTGGTEAFF. As DNA, the CDR3 is TGCGCCAGCAGCTCTTCCACAGGGGGCACTGAAGCTTTCTTT.